Listed here are 13 T cell receptor beta chains from one sample, sequenced in a study of shared clonotypes between healthy human individuals. TCRdb's table, derived via immunoSEQ multiplex PCR, lists solely in-frame clones and lacks some. The sample consists of about 1.1 million clones, approximately 80% of them appearing once. Sample: memory CD4+ T cells from PBMCs. Specified subset: CD45RA-negative fraction. Receptor source: a man between 18 and 35 years old in good health. Some clones in this sample may be carry-over from other donors' samples.

This clone occurred a few times. The rearrangement links TRBV10-3 to TRBJ2-7; TRBD2 aligns across 15 bases. CDR1 and CDR2 from the germline V gene are ENHRY and SYGVKD. The CDR3 is 16 residues long. After removal of 3 bases from V and 3 bases from J, the junction contained 3 bases not matched to a gene. CDR3 bases: TGTGCCATCAGTGACCCGGGACTAGCGGGAGGCTACGAGCAGTACTTC. This gives the protein CAISDPGLAGGYEQYF.

The genes are TRBV10-1 and TRBJ2-1, with TRBD1 matching over 9 bases. The junction had 6 bases not matched to a gene; V was cut back by 7 bases and J by 2 bases. Germline V lookup: CDR1 WNHNN, CDR2 SYGVQD (reference sequence). The CDR3 extends over 15 amino acids. CDR3 coding DNA: TGCGCCAGCACCCCGGGACAGGGAGCCTACAATGAGCAGTTCTTC. Amino acids: CASTPGQGAYNEQFF.

The chain is built from TRBV9 and TRBJ1-2, with a possible D match to TRBD1 (5 bases). V lost 4 bases and J lost 4, with 17 bases in between. Germline lookup yields CDR1 SGDLS and CDR2 YYNGEE. This CDR3 comprises 15 residues. CDR3 region: CASSLSWGETYGYTF. The CDR3 DNA is TGTGCCAGCAGCCTAAGTTGGGGCGAAACCTATGGCTACACCTTC.

The chain combines TRBV7-2 with TRBJ1-5; 7 bases align to TRBD1. This CDR3 is built from 14 residues. CDR1 and CDR2 from the germline V gene are SGHTA and FQGNSA. J lost 9 bases, V lost 1 base, and 6 bases had no gene match. The CDR3 nucleotides read TGTGCCAGCAGCTTAGGACAGGGTAAGGGGCCCCAGCATTTT. It codes for CASSLGQGKGPQHF. Full variable domain (outside the CDR3, taken from reference TRBV7-2 and TRBJ1-5): GAGVSQSPSNKVTEKGKDVELRCDPISGHTALYWYRQSLGQGLEFLIYFQGNSAPDKSGLPSDRFSAERTGGSVSTLTIQRTQQEDSAVYLCASSLGQGKGPQHFGDGTRLSIL.

In regard to this clone: At one end the junction does not follow the germline gene, possibly because of a read error. The sample carries other DNA sequences with the same CDR3. The rearrangement links TRBV7-6 to TRBJ2-3; possibly TRBD1 for D (5 bases). Looked up from germline, CDR1 is SGHVS and CDR2 is FNYEAQ. The CDR3 contains 15 residues. The CDR3 loop reads CASSSGSTSTDTQYF. In DNA form, the CDR3 reads TGTGCCAGTAGCTCAGGGTCCACTAGCACAGATACGCAGTATTTT. Filled out from reference TRBV7-6 and TRBJ2-3, the complete variable domain reads GAGVSQSPRYKVTKRGQDVALRCDPISGHVSLYWYRQALGQGPEFLTYFNYEAQQDKSGLPNDRFSAERPEGSISTLTIQRTEQRDSAMYRCASSSGSTSTDTQYFGPGTRLTVL.

The chain recombines TRBV29-1 with TRBJ2-7; 8 bases line up with TRBD2. V lost 4 bases, J lost 6 bases, and 8 bases stayed unmatched. This CDR3 comprises 13 residues. Germline-derived CDR1 and CDR2 are SQVTM and ANQGSEA. This CDR3 reads CSVAAGVLSEQYF. The CDR3, as DNA: TGCAGCGTTGCAGCGGGAGTTCTGTCCGAGCAGTACTTC.

This clone is a singleton in its sample. The rearrangement links TRBV14 to TRBJ1-1, with a possible D match to TRBD1 (5 bases). Trimming took 2 bases from V and 1 from J, leaving 11 bases between them. This CDR3 has 15 amino acids. Germline CDR1 SGHDN, CDR2 FVKESK. In DNA form, the CDR3 reads TGTGCCAGCAGCCAAAGAGACAGATGGAACACTGAAGCTTTCTTT. Translating it yields CASSQRDRWNTEAFF.

This clone is a singleton in its sample. The rearrangement uses TRBV9 and TRBJ2-1, with 8 nucleotides matching TRBD2. Germline CDR1 and CDR2: SGDLS and YYNGEE. Trimming took 3 bases from V and 4 from J; bases not matched to a gene: 12. The CDR3 sequence is 17 residues long. Here the CDR3 DNA reads TGTGCCAGCAGCGCCCGTGGGGGAGCGGGAGATTACAATGAGCAGTTCTTC. Amino acids: CASSARGGAGDYNEQFF.

The genes are TRBV7-9 and TRBJ2-1; D is perhaps TRBD1 (5 bases). The V gene's germline CDR1 is SEHNR and CDR2 FQNEAQ (reference sequence). Trimming shortened V by 0 bases and J by 7 bases, and 13 bases separated the two germline ends. CDR3 size: 15 residues. Here the CDR3 reads CASSLANTAGNEQFF. The CDR3 DNA reads TGTGCCAGCAGCTTAGCAAATACGGCAGGGAATGAGCAGTTCTTC.

About this clone itself: This sequence is one base from a far larger clone and is likely a read error. Other nucleotide sequences in the sample specify the same CDR3. This sequence joins TRBV28 and TRBJ1-5, with D perhaps TRBD1 (6 bases). Per the germline V gene, CDR1 is MDHEN and CDR2 is SYDVKM. The CDR3 has 16 residues. This chain's CDR3 is CASRPPYREGGQPQHF. In nucleotides, the CDR3 is TGTGCCAGCAGACCTCCTTACAGGGAAGGGGGTCAGCCCCAGCACTTT.

The rearrangement joins TRBV5-1 to TRBJ2-2, with D perhaps matching TRBD1 (5 bases). The CDR3 length is 16 residues. Germline V CDR1 and CDR2: SGHRS, YFSETQ. V was shortened by 4 bases and J by 0 bases, with 13 bases between the two germline ends. The CDR3 DNA reads TGCGCCAGCAGCCCGGACCAGGGCTCGAACACCGGGGAGCTGTTTTTT. Protein product: CASSPDQGSNTGELFF.

The genes are TRBV4-3 and TRBJ2-1, with 7 bases lining up with TRBD2. J was trimmed by 9 bases and V by 2 bases; bases with no gene match: 4. The CDR3 is made up of 13 amino acids. Germline values: CDR1 LGHNA, CDR2 YSLEER. The CDR3: CASSQTSVGEQFF. As DNA, the CDR3 is TGCGCCAGCAGCCAAACTAGCGTCGGTGAGCAGTTCTTC.

Concerning this clone itself: Other DNA sequences in this specimen translate into the identical CDR3. J is TRBJ2-3 and V is TRBV28; D is uncertain. The CDR3 runs to 12 residues. Germline V gene data show CDR1 as MDHEN and CDR2 as SYDVKM. V lost 3 bases and J lost 4, with 5 bases in between. CDR3 amino acids: CASSFSADTQYF. The CDR3 coding sequence is TGTGCCAGCAGTTTCTCTGCAGATACGCAGTATTTT.